This T cell receptor beta chain originates from a study of early T cells in non-severe SARS-CoV-2 infection. Study-level points and caveats: Database matching using VDJdb favored anti-spike CD8 responses, with private and CD4 specificities left missing.

Germline CDR1 and CDR2: WNHNN and SYGVQD (reference sequence). V shed 7 bases, J shed 15 bases, and the junction held 18 bases outside the gene matches. The length of the CDR3 is 14 residues. Unique molecular identifiers were added to individual cDNA molecules. One entry per CDR3 protein, called by TCRdb with MiXCR from the 5' RACE reads. The table includes about 48,000 distinct CDR3 sequences, less than 15% detected once. In regard to this clonotype: The antigen is unknown.

The sequencing input was whole blood. The chain couples TRBV10-1 to TRBJ2-1, with 7 bases matching TRBD2. The TCR sequence derives from an adult who was a healthcare worker with PCR-confirmed SARS-CoV-2 infection or an uninfected control (not recorded which). CDR3 loop: CASTGRECDDRGFF. The CDR3, as DNA: TGCGCCAGCACGGGGCGGGAGTGCGACGATCGTGGGTTCTTC.